The 23 T cell receptor beta chains in this list originate from one sample, sequenced in a study of T cells expressing NK-cell markers. TCRdb re-analyzed the 5' RACE reads; it lists each CDR3 protein once, without DNA. This sample contains 130,000 to 150,000 distinct CDR3 sequences. Sample: blood T cells: a sorted CD56 or NKG2C T cell subset, CD4+ or CD8+ T cells, or bulk PBMC T cells (not recorded which). These receptors were obtained from a man younger than 35 in good health.

This sequence joins TRBV7-6 and TRBJ2-1. CDR3 length: 14 residues. The germline CDR1 and CDR2 sequences are SGHVS and FNYEAQ. This chain's CDR3 is CASSPPVSYNEQFF.

V and J are TRBV25-1 and TRBJ2-3; TCRdb calls TRBD1, which cannot be checked without DNA. The CDR3 sequence is 16 residues long. Germline CDR1 is MGHDK and CDR2 is SYGVNS. CDR3 sequence: CASSDIDRGWTDTQYF.

The chain uses TRBV29-1 and TRBJ2-3; the D call from TCRdb, TRBD2, cannot be confirmed without DNA. The CDR3 extends over 16 amino acids. Germline assignment: CDR1 SQVTM and CDR2 ANQGSEA. CDR3 in amino acids: CSVEDKREWSTDTQYF.

This rearrangement joins TRBV5-1 to TRBJ2-3; TCRdb's D gene call, TRBD2, goes unchecked for lack of DNA. There are 13 residues in the CDR3. Germline lookup yields CDR1 SGHRS and CDR2 YFSETQ. The CDR3 is CASGTKEADTQYF.

The chain joins TRBV12-5 to TRBJ1-5. Germline V gene data show CDR1 as LGHNT and CDR2 as FRNRAP. This CDR3 is 16 amino acids long. The CDR3 spells CASGFTRTDSNQPQHF.

This chain uses TRBV20-1 with TRBJ2-7; TCRdb names TRBD2, which stays unverified in the absence of DNA. The CDR3 is 14 residues long. Germline V gene sequence: CDR1 DFQATT, CDR2 SNEGSKA (reference sequence). Here the CDR3 reads CSATEGLAGYEQYF.

J is TRBJ1-1 and V is TRBV15; with no DNA, the TCRdb D assignment of TRBD1 cannot be verified. From germline, CDR1 is LNHNV and CDR2 YYDKDF (reference sequence). This CDR3 contains 15 residues. CDR3 residues: CATSRDGTVNTEAFF.

The chain couples TRBV6-5 to TRBJ2-1. The CDR3 covers 17 residues. Germline values: CDR1 MNHEY, CDR2 SVGAGI. The CDR3 spells CASSYSSVHTPNNEQFF.

V usage is TRBV18 and J usage is TRBJ2-1. The germline V gene has CDR1 KGHSH and CDR2 LQKENI. This CDR3 region has 14 residues. CDR3 region: CASSADRVYNEQFF.

V and J are TRBV9 and TRBJ2-1; there is no DNA to check the TCRdb D call of TRBD2. Germline V gene lookup returns CDR1 SGDLS and CDR2 YYNGEE. The CDR3 runs to 17 residues. The CDR3 loop is CASSLVGAGLAMHEQFF.

The chain joins TRBV30 to TRBJ1-1. Germline assignment: CDR1 GTSNPN and CDR2 SVGIG (reference sequence). The CDR3 loop spans 17 amino acids. The CDR3 spells CAWSAGTAGLRNTEAFF.

The chain combines TRBV29-1 with TRBJ2-1; TCRdb names TRBD1, which stays unverified in the absence of DNA. The CDR3 extends over 17 amino acids. CDR1 and CDR2 (germline): SQVTM, ANQGSEA. The CDR3 sequence: CSVEDRQQFPYYNEQFF.

The chain recombines TRBV5-1 with TRBJ1-1; the D gene TCRdb calls, TRBD1, cannot be checked with no DNA. Germline-derived CDR1 and CDR2 are SGHRS and YFSETQ. This CDR3 has 17 residues. The CDR3: CASSLTGRTGLLAEAFF.

The chain employs TRBV7-9 and TRBJ1-2; as DNA is missing, the TRBD1 call by TCRdb cannot be tested. CDR1 is SEHNR, CDR2 FQNEAQ, per germline (reference sequence). CDR3 length equals 13 residues. CDR3 region: CASSPAGSYGYTF. The full variable domain, rest sourced from reference TRBV7-9 and TRBJ1-2, is DTGVSQNPRHKITKRGQNVTFRCDPISEHNRLYWYRQTLGQGPEFLTYFQNEAQLEKSRLLSDRFSAERPKGSFSTLEIQRTEQGDSAMYLCASSPAGSYGYTFGSGTRLTVV.

The chain carries TRBV14 and TRBJ2-7. The CDR3 consists of 16 residues. Looked up from germline, CDR1 is SGHDN and CDR2 is FVKESK. CDR3: CASSQDWDSTSYEQYF. The full variable domain, rest sourced from reference TRBV14 and TRBJ2-7, is EAGVTQFPSHSVIEKGQTVTLRCDPISGHDNLYWYRRVMGKEIKFLLHFVKESKQDESGMPNNRFLAERTGGTYSTLKVQPAELEDSGVYFCASSQDWDSTSYEQYFGPGTRLTVT.

V usage is TRBV7-9 and J usage is TRBJ2-7; there is no DNA to check the TCRdb D call of TRBD1. The CDR3 is 14 residues long. Per germline, CDR1 SEHNR and CDR2 FQNEAQ (reference sequence). CDR3: CASSLATPLSEQYF.

The chain carries TRBV6-1 and TRBJ2-2; as DNA is missing, the TRBD2 call by TCRdb cannot be tested. Germline CDR1 reads MNHNS; CDR2 reads SASEGT. The CDR3 runs to 16 residues. Here the CDR3 reads CATARTSGDRRGELFF.

This chain uses TRBV4-1 with TRBJ2-2. The CDR3 contains 13 residues. CDR1 is MGHRA and CDR2 is YSYEKL in the germline V gene. The CDR3: CATQGSNTGELFF.

The V gene is TRBV6-5, the J gene TRBJ2-3; TCRdb selects TRBD2, and the lack of DNA leaves this call unchecked. The length of the CDR3 is 15 residues. The germline V gene encodes CDR1 MNHEY and CDR2 SVGAGI. This CDR3 reads CASSYFGTSTDTQYF.

The rearrangement links TRBV29-1 to TRBJ2-1; TCRdb picks TRBD2, but there is no DNA to check that call. The CDR3 runs 13 residues. The germline CDR1 and CDR2 sequences are SQVTM and ANQGSEA. The CDR3 here is CSVFTSGSREQFF.

The CDR3 sequence: CASSLSGNGMVTQYF. This chain joins TRBV19 and TRBJ2-3; TCRdb calls TRBD2, which cannot be checked without DNA. CDR1 is LNHDA, CDR2 SQIVND, per germline (reference sequence). CDR3 length equals 15 residues.

This chain links TRBV5-6 with TRBJ2-5; TCRdb designates TRBD1, a call that cannot be tested without DNA. CDR1 and CDR2 from the germline V gene are SGHDT and YYEEEE. The CDR3 totals 15 residues. The CDR3 protein is CASSLATGPQETQYF.

This chain connects TRBV29-1 to TRBJ2-2; TCRdb's D call of TRBD1 is untestable without DNA. Germline V lookup: CDR1 SQVTM, CDR2 ANQGSEA. The CDR3 loop spans 15 amino acids. This chain's CDR3 is CSAVGTGGNTGELFF.